The T cell receptor beta chain under discussion was sequenced for a study of neoadjuvant anti-PD-1 for oral cavity cancer. Whole-study context: Around day 43, patients without progression received a fourth nivolumab dose before surgery.

Produced via immunoSEQ multiplex PCR; TCRdb's table is partial and in-frame only. The data contain 15,000 or so clones, approximately 70% of them singletons. Between the trimmed V and J ends, which lost 1 base and 2 bases, there was a span of 9 bases. This CDR3 has 14 residues. In germline, CDR1 is LNHDA, CDR2 SQIVND (reference sequence). General observations from the study: Post-nivolumab, blood T cell clonality was significantly elevated in non-responders.

To note about this clone: Its target is not known.

The input for sequencing was PBMCs, taken before nivolumab (anti-PD-1) treatment. The TCR comes from a person aged 40 to 85 with oral cavity squamous cell carcinoma. V and J are TRBV19 and TRBJ2-7; D is uncertain. CDR3 coding DNA: TGTGCCAGTAGTATAGTCGGCGTTCCCTACGAGCAGTACTTC. Its translation is CASSIVGVPYEQYF. The variable domain in full, with the rest retrieved from reference TRBV19 and TRBJ2-7, is DGGITQSPKYLFRKEGQNVTLSCEQNLNHDAMYWYRQDPGQGLRLIYYSQIVNDFQKGDIAEGYSVSREKKESFPLTVTSAQKNPTAFYLCASSIVGVPYEQYFGPGTRLTVT.